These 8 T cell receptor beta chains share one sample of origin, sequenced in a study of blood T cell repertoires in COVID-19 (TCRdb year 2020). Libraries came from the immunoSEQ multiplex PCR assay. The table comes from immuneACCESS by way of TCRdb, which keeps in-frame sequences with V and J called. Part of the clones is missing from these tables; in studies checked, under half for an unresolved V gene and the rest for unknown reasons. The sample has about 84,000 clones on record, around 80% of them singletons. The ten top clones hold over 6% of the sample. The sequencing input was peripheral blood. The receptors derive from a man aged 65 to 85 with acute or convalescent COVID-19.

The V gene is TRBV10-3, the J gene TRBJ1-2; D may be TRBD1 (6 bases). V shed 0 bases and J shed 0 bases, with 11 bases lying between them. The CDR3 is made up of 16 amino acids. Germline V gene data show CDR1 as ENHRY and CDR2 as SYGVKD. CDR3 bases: TGTGCCATCAGTGAGTCGGCGGACAGCCCTAACTATGGCTACACCTTC. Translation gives CAISESADSPNYGYTF.

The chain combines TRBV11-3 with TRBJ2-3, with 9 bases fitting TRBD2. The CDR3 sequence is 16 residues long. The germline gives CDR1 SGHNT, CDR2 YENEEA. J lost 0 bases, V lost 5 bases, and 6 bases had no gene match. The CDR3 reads CASSPNSGSSTDTQYF. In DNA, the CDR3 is TGTGCCAGCAGCCCCAATAGCGGGAGTAGCACAGATACGCAGTATTTT.

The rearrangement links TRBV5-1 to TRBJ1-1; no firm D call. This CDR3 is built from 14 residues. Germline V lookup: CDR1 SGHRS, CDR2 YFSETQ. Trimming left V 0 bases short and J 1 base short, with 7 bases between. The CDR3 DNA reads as TGCGCCAGCAGCTTGGAAGTGGCGAACACTGAAGCTTTCTTT. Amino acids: CASSLEVANTEAFF.

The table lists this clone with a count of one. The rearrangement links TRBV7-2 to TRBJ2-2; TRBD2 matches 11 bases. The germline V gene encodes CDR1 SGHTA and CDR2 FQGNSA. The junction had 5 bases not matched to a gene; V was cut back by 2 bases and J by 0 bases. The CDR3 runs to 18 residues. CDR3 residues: CASSLLGSGGANTGELFF. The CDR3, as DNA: TGTGCCAGCAGCTTACTAGGTAGCGGGGGGGCGAACACCGGGGAGCTGTTTTTT.

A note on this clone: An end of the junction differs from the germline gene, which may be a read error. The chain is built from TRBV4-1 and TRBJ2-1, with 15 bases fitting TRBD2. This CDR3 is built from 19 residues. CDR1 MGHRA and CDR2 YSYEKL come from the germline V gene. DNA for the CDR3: TGCGCCAGCAGTCACCCCGGACTAGCGGGAGGGCCCTCCCACAATGAGCAGTTCTTC. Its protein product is CASSHPGLAGGPSHNEQFF.

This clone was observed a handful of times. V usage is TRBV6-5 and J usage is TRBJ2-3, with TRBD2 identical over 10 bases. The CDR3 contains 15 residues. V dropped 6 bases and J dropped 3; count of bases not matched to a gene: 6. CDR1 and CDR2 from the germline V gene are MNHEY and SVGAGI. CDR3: CASSSSGSRTDTQYF. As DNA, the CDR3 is TGTGCCAGCAGCTCTAGCGGGAGTAGGACAGATACGCAGTATTTT.

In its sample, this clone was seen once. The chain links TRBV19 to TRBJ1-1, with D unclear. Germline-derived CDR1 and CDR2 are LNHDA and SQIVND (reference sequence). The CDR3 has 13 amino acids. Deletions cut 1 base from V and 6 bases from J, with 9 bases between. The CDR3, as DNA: TGTGCCAGTAGTATAGGAGCGAGACCTGAAGCTTTCTTT. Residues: CASSIGARPEAFF.

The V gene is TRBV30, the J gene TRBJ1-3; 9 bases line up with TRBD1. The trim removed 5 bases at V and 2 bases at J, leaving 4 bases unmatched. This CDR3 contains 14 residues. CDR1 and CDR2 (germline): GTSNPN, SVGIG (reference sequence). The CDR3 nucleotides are TGTGCCTGGGCTCGACAGGGGGCTGGAAACACCATATATTTT. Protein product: CAWARQGAGNTIYF.